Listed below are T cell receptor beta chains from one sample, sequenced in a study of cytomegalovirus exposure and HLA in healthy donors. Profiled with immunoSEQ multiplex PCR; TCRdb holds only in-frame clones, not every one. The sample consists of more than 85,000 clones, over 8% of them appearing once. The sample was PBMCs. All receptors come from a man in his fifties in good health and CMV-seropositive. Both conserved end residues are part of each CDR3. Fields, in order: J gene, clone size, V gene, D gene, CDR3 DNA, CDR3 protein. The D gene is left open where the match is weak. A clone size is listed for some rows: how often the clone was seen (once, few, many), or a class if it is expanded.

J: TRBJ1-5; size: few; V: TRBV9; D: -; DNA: TGTGCCAGCAGCGTAGATATAGGGGCAAATCAGCCCCAGCATTTT; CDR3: CASSVDIGANQPQHF
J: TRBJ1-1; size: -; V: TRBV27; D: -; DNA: TGTGCCAGCAGTTCCACAGAGAACACTGAAGCTTTCTTT; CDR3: CASSSTENTEAFF
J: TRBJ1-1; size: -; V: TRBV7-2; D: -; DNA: TGTGCCAGCACGGACGGGAGGAACACTGAAGCTTTCTTT; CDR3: CASTDGRNTEAFF
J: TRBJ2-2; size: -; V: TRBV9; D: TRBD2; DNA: TGTGCCAGCAGCGTAGTGGGAAGCGGGAGCAACACCGGGGAGCTGTTTTTT; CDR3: CASSVVGSGSNTGELFF
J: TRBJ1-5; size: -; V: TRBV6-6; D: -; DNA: TGTGCCAGCAAGATTGCGAATCAGCCCCAGCATTTT; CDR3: CASKIANQPQHF
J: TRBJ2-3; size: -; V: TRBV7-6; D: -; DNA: TGTGCCAGCAGCTTAGACCTAGCGAGTTCTAGCACAGATACGCAGTATTTT; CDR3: CASSLDLASSSTDTQYF
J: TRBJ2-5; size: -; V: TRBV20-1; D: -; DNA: TGCAGTGCCGCGACGGGAGAGACCCAGTACTTC; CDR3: CSAATGETQYF
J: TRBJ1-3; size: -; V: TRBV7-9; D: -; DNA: TGTGCCAGCAGCTCAACGTTGGGGGCTGTCTCTGGAAACACCATATATTTT; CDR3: CASSSTLGAVSGNTIYF
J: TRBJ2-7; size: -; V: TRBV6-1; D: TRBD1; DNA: TGTGCCAGCAGTGACCGCTCTAGGACAGGGGGCTCCTACGAGCAGTACTTC; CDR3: CASSDRSRTGGSYEQYF
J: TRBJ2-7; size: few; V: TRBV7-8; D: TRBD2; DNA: TGTGCCAGCAGCTTAACATCGGCTAGCGGCTCGTACGAGCAGTACTTC; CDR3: CASSLTSASGSYEQYF
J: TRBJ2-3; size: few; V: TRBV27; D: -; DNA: TGTGCCAGCAGTTTATTCTCGACTAGCACAGATACGCAGTATTTT; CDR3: CASSLFSTSTDTQYF
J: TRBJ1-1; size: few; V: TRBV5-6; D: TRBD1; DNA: TGTGCCAGCAGCTTTGGCAGGGACAGCCAGGCTTTCTTT; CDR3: CASSFGRDSQAFF
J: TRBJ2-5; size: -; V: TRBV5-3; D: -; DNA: TGTGCCAGAAGATTGGCATCTCTAGGGGTCGGAGAGACCCAGTACTTC; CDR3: CARRLASLGVGETQYF
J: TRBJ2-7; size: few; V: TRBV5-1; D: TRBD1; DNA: TGCGCCAGCAGCTCGGGACAGGGGACTACCAGCTCCTACGAGCAGTACTTC; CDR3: CASSSGQGTTSSYEQYF
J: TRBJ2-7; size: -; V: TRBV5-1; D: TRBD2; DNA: TGCGCCAGCAGCTTGGGTTCTAGCGGGAGAACCTACGAGCAGTACTTC; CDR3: CASSLGSSGRTYEQYF
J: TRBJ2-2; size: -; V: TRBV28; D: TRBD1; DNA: TGTGCCAGCCCTTTGAGGACAGGGTGGAACACCGGGGAGCTGTTTTTT; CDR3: CASPLRTGWNTGELFF
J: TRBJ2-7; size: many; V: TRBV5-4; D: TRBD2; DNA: TGTGCCAGCAGCTTTAGCGGGAGCTCCTACGAGCAGTACTTC; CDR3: CASSFSGSSYEQYF
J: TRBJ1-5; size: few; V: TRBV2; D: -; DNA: TGTGCCAGCAGGGTCGACACAAATCAGCCCCAGCATTTT; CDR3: CASRVDTNQPQHF
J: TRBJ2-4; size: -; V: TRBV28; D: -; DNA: TGTGCCAGCAGTAATACAGGCCCCAAAAACATTCAGTACTTC; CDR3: CASSNTGPKNIQYF
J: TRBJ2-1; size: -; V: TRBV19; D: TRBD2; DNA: TGTGCCAGTAGTATACTAACCTTAGCGGGAGGGGGCAATGAGCAGTTCTTC; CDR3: CASSILTLAGGGNEQFF
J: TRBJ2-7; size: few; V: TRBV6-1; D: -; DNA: TGTGCCAGCAGTGGAGCGTTCGCAGCGAACTCCTACGAGCAGTACTTC; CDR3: CASSGAFAANSYEQYF
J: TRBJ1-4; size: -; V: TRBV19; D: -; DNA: TGTGCCAGTAACACAAGGAGCCAACCCAATGAAAAACTGTTTTTT; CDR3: CASNTRSQPNEKLFF
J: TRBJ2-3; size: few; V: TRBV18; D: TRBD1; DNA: TGTGCCAGCTCACCTAAGACAGGGGCAGATACGCAGTATTTT; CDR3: CASSPKTGADTQYF
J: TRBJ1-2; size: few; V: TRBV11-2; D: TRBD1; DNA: TGTGCCAGCAGCTGGACAGGGTCTGGCTACACCTTC; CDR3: CASSWTGSGYTF
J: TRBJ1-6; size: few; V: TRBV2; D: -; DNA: TGTGCCAGCAACCCCAGGGCTGTCACCTATAATTCACCCCTCCACTTT; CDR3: CASNPRAVTYNSPLHF
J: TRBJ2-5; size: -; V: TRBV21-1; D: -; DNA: TGTGCCAGCAGCAAAGGAGAGCTAGCCCAGTACTTC; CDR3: CASSKGELAQYF
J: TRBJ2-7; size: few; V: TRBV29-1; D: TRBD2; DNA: TGCAGCGTTGCGGCTAGCGGCCGTTACGAGCAGTACTTC; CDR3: CSVAASGRYEQYF
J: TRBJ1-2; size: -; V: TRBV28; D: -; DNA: TGTGCCAGCAGTTTATGGGACAGCGGGGATGGCTACACCTTC; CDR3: CASSLWDSGDGYTF
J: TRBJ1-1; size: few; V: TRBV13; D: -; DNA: TGTGCCAGCAGCTTAGAAATGGGCAGAAAGAACACTGAAGCTTTCTTT; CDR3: CASSLEMGRKNTEAFF
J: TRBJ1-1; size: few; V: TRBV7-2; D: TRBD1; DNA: TGTGCCAGCAGCTTACAGGGGGCTTATGGTGAAGCTTTCTTT; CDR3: CASSLQGAYGEAFF
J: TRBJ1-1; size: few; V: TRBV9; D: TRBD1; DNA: TGTGCCAGCAGCCCTCAGACAGGGGCGAACACTGAAGCTTTCTTT; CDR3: CASSPQTGANTEAFF
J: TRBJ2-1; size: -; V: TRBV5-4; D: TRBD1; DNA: TGTGCCAGCAGCCAGGACAGGGGTAACAATGAGCAGTTCTTC; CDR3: CASSQDRGNNEQFF
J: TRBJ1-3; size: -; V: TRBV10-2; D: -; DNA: TGCGCCAGCAGTGAGTCAAAGAGCTCTGGAAACACCATATATTTT; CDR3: CASSESKSSGNTIYF
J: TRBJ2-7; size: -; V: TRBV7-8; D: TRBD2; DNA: TGTGCCAGCAGCTATCCCGGGACTAGCGGCTACGAGCAGTACTTC; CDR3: CASSYPGTSGYEQYF
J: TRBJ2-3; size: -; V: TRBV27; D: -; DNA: TGTGCCAGCAGTTCGGATCAGTGGGAGAGTATAGATACGCAGTATTTT; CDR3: CASSSDQWESIDTQYF
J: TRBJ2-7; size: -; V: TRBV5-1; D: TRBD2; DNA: TGCGCCAGCAGCTGGAGCGGGACGGCCCTCTACGAGCAGTACTTC; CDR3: CASSWSGTALYEQYF
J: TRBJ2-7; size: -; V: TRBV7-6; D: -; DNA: TGTGCCAGCAGCTTTAGGGGGGGGAAGGGCCACGAGCAGTACTTC; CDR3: CASSFRGGKGHEQYF
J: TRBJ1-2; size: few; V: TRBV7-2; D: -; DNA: TGTGCCAGCAGCATAGAAAGGGGGTATGGCTACACCTTC; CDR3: CASSIERGYGYTF
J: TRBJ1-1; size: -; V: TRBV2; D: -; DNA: TGTGCCAGCAGAGCGAACAGGGCTAACACTGAAGCTTTCTTT; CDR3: CASRANRANTEAFF
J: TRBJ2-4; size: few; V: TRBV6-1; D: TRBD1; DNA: TGTGCCACCGAAGGGGGCTCAGAGGCCAAAAACATTCAGTACTTC; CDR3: CATEGGSEAKNIQYF
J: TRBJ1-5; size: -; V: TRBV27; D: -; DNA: TGTGCCAGCAGTTTAGGCAGCGATAGCAATCAGCCCCAGCATTTT; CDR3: CASSLGSDSNQPQHF
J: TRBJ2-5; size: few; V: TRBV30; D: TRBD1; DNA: TGTGCCTGGAGTCCCAGGGGGCGGGAGACCCAGTACTTC; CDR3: CAWSPRGRETQYF
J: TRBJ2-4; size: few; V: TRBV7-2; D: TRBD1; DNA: TGTGCCAGCAGCTTTGGACAGGGTAAGTATCAGTGGGCCAAAAACATTCAGTACTTC; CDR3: CASSFGQGKYQWAKNIQYF
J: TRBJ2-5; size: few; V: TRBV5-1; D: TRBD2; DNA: TGCGCCAGCAGCTTGGTAGCGGGAGAAGCAGAGACCCAGTACTTC; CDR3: CASSLVAGEAETQYF
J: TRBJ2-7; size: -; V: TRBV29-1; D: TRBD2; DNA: TGCAGCGTCCGGGGAGGGCGGGGGGCCGAATACGAGCAGTACTTC; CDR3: CSVRGGRGAEYEQYF
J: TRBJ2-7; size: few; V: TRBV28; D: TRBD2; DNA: TGTGCCAGCAGTTCACAAGCGGGAGGTCGGGGTGAGCAGTACTTC; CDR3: CASSSQAGGRGEQYF
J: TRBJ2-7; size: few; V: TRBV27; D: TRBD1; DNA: TGTGCCAGCAGTTTGGACAGGCGCTCCTACGAGCAGTACTTC; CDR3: CASSLDRRSYEQYF
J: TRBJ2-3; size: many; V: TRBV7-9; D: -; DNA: TGTGCCAGCCAACCGCAGGGCACAGATACGCAGTATTTT; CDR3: CASQPQGTDTQYF
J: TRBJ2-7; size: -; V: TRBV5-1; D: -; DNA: TGCGCCAGCAGCGATGCCCCCGACAGAACCTACGAGCAGTACTTC; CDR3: CASSDAPDRTYEQYF
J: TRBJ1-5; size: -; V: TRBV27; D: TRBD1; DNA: TGTGCCAGCAGTACGTCCAAGACAGGGGGCGGACAGCCCCAGCATTTT; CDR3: CASSTSKTGGGQPQHF